Sequencing of this T cell receptor beta chain was carried out in a study of T cells in Graves' hyperthyroidism and ophthalmopathy. Template material for amplifying TCR beta CDR3 regions consisted of RNA transcripts. TCR CDR3 regions were first amplified by RT-PCR with HTBI primers. TCRdb reprocessed the multiplex PCR reads via MiXCR and lists one record per CDR3 protein. Of approximately 560,000 distinct CDR3 sequences in the sample, 15% to 19% were seen once. V shed 0 bases and J shed 4 bases, with 13 bases lying between them. CDR3 length: 16 residues. Looked up from germline, CDR1 is LGHDT and CDR2 is YNNKEL (reference sequence). From 8.5 to 10 ml of fresh peripheral blood, PBMCs were isolated.

The chain has TRBV3-1 and TRBJ2-1; a weak D match, TRBD1 (6 bases). Sample: blood. The source is a woman in her twenties or thirties with Graves' hyperthyroidism. This CDR3 reads CASSQEGGGGYNEQFF. CDR3 nucleotides: TGTGCCAGCAGCCAAGAGGGTGGGGGCGGTTACAATGAGCAGTTCTTC.